Presented here are 11 T cell receptor beta chains from one specimen sequenced in a study of shared clonotypes between healthy human individuals. Clones were sequenced by immunoSEQ multiplex PCR, and TCRdb holds only the in-frame ones, with some missing. Of approximately 1.4 million clones in the sample, nearly 99% were seen once. Sequenced material: naive CD4+ T cells sorted from blood. Indicated subset: CD45RA+ positively selected. The source of these receptors is a man aged 25-45 years in good health.

The chain has TRBV28 and TRBJ2-7, with 10 bases fitting TRBD2. V was pared by 7 bases and J by 3 bases, with 21 bases of the junction left unmatched. The CDR3 covers 19 residues. The germline V gene encodes CDR1 MDHEN and CDR2 SYDVKM. The CDR3 loop is CASIARAPPGLATSYEQYF. CDR3 nucleotides: TGTGCCAGCATTGCTCGAGCCCCACCGGGACTAGCGACTAGCTACGAGCAGTACTTC.

This rearrangement joins TRBV11-2 to TRBJ2-1; TRBD1 aligns across 7 bases. This CDR3 is built from 14 residues. The V gene end was trimmed by 5 bases and the J gene end by 5 bases; junction bases not matched to a gene: 6. Germline V gives CDR1 SGHAT, CDR2 FQNNGV. The CDR3: CASSRDRINNEQFF. In DNA form, the CDR3 reads TGTGCCAGCAGCCGGGACAGAATCAACAATGAGCAGTTCTTC.

The J gene is TRBJ2-3, the V gene TRBV4-3, with 9 bases matching TRBD2. The CDR3 is 18 residues long. From germline, CDR1 is LGHNA and CDR2 YSLEER. The trim removed 0 bases at V and 5 bases at J, leaving 12 bases unmatched. CDR3 DNA sequence: TGCGCCAGCAGCCAAGAAAGGTTAGGCGGGAGGGCCGTAGATACGCAGTATTTT. Its translation is CASSQERLGGRAVDTQYF.

The rearrangement links TRBV5-1 to TRBJ2-7; TRBD1 aligns across 7 bases. Trimming cost V 0 bases and J 4 bases; bases outside gene matches: 7. Looked up from germline, CDR1 is SGHRS and CDR2 is YFSETQ. CDR3 size: 15 residues. CDR3: CASSLAKGASYEQYF. In DNA form, the CDR3 reads TGCGCCAGCAGCTTGGCCAAGGGGGCGAGTTACGAGCAGTACTTC.

V usage is TRBV19 and J usage is TRBJ2-3, with TRBD1 matching over 12 bases. V was clipped by 6 bases and J by 3 bases; unmatched bases: 10. The CDR3 covers 17 residues. Germline assignment: CDR1 LNHDA and CDR2 SQIVND (reference sequence). CDR3 nucleotides: TGTGCCAGTAGCCGAAGGCAGGGACAGGGGGCGACAGATACGCAGTATTTT. It codes for CASSRRQGQGATDTQYF.

The gene calls are TRBV25-1 and TRBJ2-1; D is unresolved. The CDR3 sequence is 11 residues long. Trimming cost V 5 bases and J 10 bases, with 9 bases left between them. Looked up from germline, CDR1 is MGHDK and CDR2 is SYGVNS. CDR3 loop: CASSLIREQFF. CDR3 DNA sequence: TGTGCCAGCAGTCTTATACGGGAGCAGTTCTTC.

The chain uses TRBV5-1 and TRBJ2-7; D could derive from TRBD1 or TRBD2 (5 bases each). V was shortened by 4 bases and J by 3 bases, with 17 bases between the two germline ends. Germline CDR1 is SGHRS and CDR2 is YFSETQ. The CDR3 has 15 amino acids. The CDR3 DNA sequence: TGCGCCAGCAGCCTAGACGGGGCCAGTCTCTACGAGCAGTACTTC. Its protein is CASSLDGASLYEQYF.

The chain has TRBV7-2 and TRBJ2-1; 9 positions agree with TRBD1. V was pared by 4 bases and J by 10 bases, with 14 bases of the junction left unmatched. This CDR3 spans 16 amino acids. CDR1 and CDR2 (germline): SGHTA, FQGNSA. CDR3 sequence reads: CASSSQSTGGELEQFF. CDR3 bases: TGTGCCAGCAGCTCCCAATCCACAGGGGGCGAGTTGGAGCAGTTCTTC.

The chain combines TRBV29-1 with TRBJ2-1, with D tentatively TRBD1 or TRBD2 (5 bases each). Germline V gene lookup returns CDR1 SQVTM and CDR2 ANQGSEA. The V gene lost 7 bases and the J gene lost 9 bases, with 16 bases spanning the gap. The CDR3 has 12 residues. The CDR3 region is CSGGLKGFEQFF. CDR3 bases: TGCAGCGGAGGACTGAAGGGGTTTGAGCAGTTCTTC.

The V and J genes are TRBV19 and TRBJ2-3; D ambiguous. This CDR3 contains 14 residues. Germline V gene sequence: CDR1 LNHDA, CDR2 SQIVND (reference sequence). V was pared by 2 bases and J by 2 bases, with 8 bases between. In DNA, the CDR3 is TGTGCCAGTAGTATACAAACATCCACAGATACGCAGTATTTT. It encodes CASSIQTSTDTQYF.

V and J are TRBV19 and TRBJ2-3, with 10 bases that match TRBD2. Germline trimming cut 3 bases from V and 6 bases from J; bases unmatched to any gene: 12. This CDR3 comprises 17 residues. CDR1 and CDR2 from the germline V gene are LNHDA and SQIVND (reference sequence). The CDR3 sequence: CASSILPASGRRDTQYF. DNA for the CDR3: TGTGCCAGTAGTATTTTACCCGCTAGCGGGAGACGGGATACGCAGTATTTT.